This T cell receptor (beta chain) came from a study of T cells in Graves' hyperthyroidism and ophthalmopathy. Overall study: Any treatment followed the collection of peripheral blood at initial diagnosis. General study points: Researchers found most expanded thyroid clonotypes above 0.001 in blood as well.

At least ten counts were recorded for this clonotype. Its target is unknown. TCR beta CDR3 regions were amplified from RNA transcripts. Researchers ran a first-round RT-PCR on the TCR CDR3 using the HTBI primer set. One entry per CDR3 protein results from TCRdb running MiXCR on the multiplex PCR reads. The table shows more than 500,000 distinct CDR3 sequences, with about 14% occurring only once. It was considered stable Graves' hyperthyroidism when ophthalmopathy did not progress within 18 months. This CDR3 region has 15 residues. V dropped 4 bases and J dropped 5; count of bases not matched to a gene: 8. In germline, CDR1 is KGHDR, CDR2 SFDVKD.

The TCR comes from a woman aged 40-49 years with Graves' hyperthyroidism. Material for sequencing was blood. The chain uses TRBV24-1 and TRBJ2-5; TRBD1 matches 8 bases. Here the CDR3 reads CATSDRGQGVETQYF. CDR3 DNA sequence: TGTGCCACCAGTGACCGCGGACAGGGAGTGGAGACCCAGTACTTC.